The rows below give T cell receptor beta chains drawn from one sample of a study of blood T cell repertoires in COVID-19. Generated by immunoSEQ multiplex PCR, the TCRdb table keeps only in-frame clones and is missing some. The sample includes tens of thousands of clones, over 80% seen only once; the top ten take more than 8.5%. Sample: peripheral blood. The receptor set was obtained from a man aged 25 to 40 with COVID-19, enrolled during active disease. Both conserved end residues are part of each CDR3. The D gene is left open where the match is weak. The size of a clone is reported for some rows only, either as once, few or many, or as a class for expanded clones.

CSASPLRGQSYEQYF | TRBV20-1 | - | TRBD1 | TRBJ2-7
CASSLGGQGRTEAFF | TRBV7-3 | - | TRBD1 | TRBJ1-1
CASSDRGAAYEQYF | TRBV3-1/TRBV3-2 | - | - | TRBJ2-7
CASGQIYEQYF | TRBV19 | - | - | TRBJ2-7
CASSPRQGLGEAFF | TRBV4-1 | - | TRBD1 | TRBJ1-1
CASSQGGRGSYNEQFF | TRBV14 | - | - | TRBJ2-1
CASSQAFWTGSEQYF | TRBV6-1 | once | TRBD1 | TRBJ2-7
CASSLETSGSLNTQYF | TRBV7-6 | - | TRBD2 | TRBJ2-3
CASSDPGRYGYTF | TRBV6-1 | - | - | TRBJ1-2
CASSERLAGGRDTGELFF | TRBV6-1 | - | TRBD2 | TRBJ2-2
CASSPTASDRGGGEQYF | TRBV4-1 | - | TRBD1 | TRBJ2-7
CATKGVGTGGYGYTF | TRBV10-3 | - | TRBD1 | TRBJ1-2
CASSPGLAGGGFF | TRBV4-1 | - | TRBD2 | TRBJ2-1
CASSQGTPGVGQPQHF | TRBV4-1 | - | - | TRBJ1-5
CAWSRGNYEQYF | TRBV30 | - | - | TRBJ2-7
CASSSGGNENTEAFF | TRBV7-9 | - | - | TRBJ1-1
CASVRTGLQEKLFF | TRBV7-9 | - | TRBD1 | TRBJ1-4
CASSLSSGASYEQYF | TRBV5-8 | - | TRBD2 | TRBJ2-7
CSAGVAGLPYEQYF | TRBV29-1 | - | - | TRBJ2-7
CAWKTGRETQYF | TRBV30 | - | - | TRBJ2-5
CSVFDRGRGHEQYF | TRBV29-1 | - | TRBD1 | TRBJ2-7
CASRLTSNSYEQYF | TRBV27 | medium-sized | - | TRBJ2-7
CASSILAGEVNEQFF | TRBV19 | - | TRBD2 | TRBJ2-1
CASSYSGQGPYGYTF | TRBV5-4 | - | TRBD1 | TRBJ1-2
CASSEGRGVRGRTDTQYF | TRBV5-1 | - | TRBD2 | TRBJ2-3
CASSYSDRASYEQYF | TRBV6-2/TRBV6-3 | - | TRBD1 | TRBJ2-7
CASSEGQYYEQYF | TRBV6-1 | - | - | TRBJ2-7
CASSYWRRNSPLHF | TRBV6-5 | - | - | TRBJ1-6
CASSLRSGEQFF | TRBV7-9 | - | - | TRBJ2-1
CASSLASSGYTEAFF | TRBV11-2 | - | - | TRBJ1-1
CASTWGANTEAFF | TRBV19 | - | - | TRBJ1-1
CSVETSSYEQYF | TRBV29-1 | - | - | TRBJ2-7
CASSYAQGTGELFF | TRBV6-6 | - | - | TRBJ2-2
CASSQSPGTLIEQYF | TRBV4-3 | - | - | TRBJ2-7
CASSELNNRGRGSYEQYF | TRBV6-1 | - | TRBD1 | TRBJ2-7
CASSEAGQGARTEAFF | TRBV6-1 | - | TRBD1 | TRBJ1-1
CASSRDRGRGYTF | TRBV6-5 | few | TRBD1 | TRBJ1-2
CASSRQSTSGGGNEQFF | TRBV4-1 | - | TRBD2 | TRBJ2-1
CASSPGLADTYEQYF | TRBV27 | once | TRBD2 | TRBJ2-7
CASSLSGGLNEQFF | TRBV7-6 | few | TRBD1 | TRBJ2-1
CASSPRDSYTGELFF | TRBV5-1 | - | - | TRBJ2-2
CASSARDNYEQYF | TRBV7-9 | - | - | TRBJ2-7
CASSWTSGSSSYEQYF | TRBV28 | few | TRBD2 | TRBJ2-7
CASSYPGTVEDTEAFF | TRBV6-6 | - | TRBD1 | TRBJ1-1
CSVGRGTGDGIQYF | TRBV29-1 | - | TRBD1 | TRBJ2-4
CASSLRPQANYGYTF | TRBV11-1 | - | - | TRBJ1-2
CASSAPLDITDTQYF | TRBV9 | - | - | TRBJ2-3
CASIGREAVYTQYF | TRBV7-8 | - | TRBD2 | TRBJ2-3
CASSLGLAGVGEQFF | TRBV27 | - | TRBD2 | TRBJ2-1